This T cell receptor beta chain was identified in a study of immune heterogeneity within non-small cell lung tumors. Broader study findings: Local T-cell clonality tracked moderately but significantly with local tumor mutational burden, giving an R of about 0.31.

Per sample, roughly 600 ng of bulk tumor genomic DNA was the template used. Multiple biopsies spaced far apart were taken from each primary tumor during surgery. With untreated, newly diagnosed non-small cell lung cancer, the patients went on to undergo curative surgery. As concerns this clonotype: Antigen specificity is unknown.

TCR beta CDR3 amplification used multiplex PCR with 32 V and 13 J primers. TCRdb recomputed calls from the multiplex PCR reads with MiXCR, one row per CDR3 protein. The table has about 12,000 distinct CDR3 sequences, roughly a fifth seen once; the top ten hold 4.6%. CDR3 length: 14 residues. Germline V gene data show CDR1 as SGDLS and CDR2 as YYNGEE. V was cut by 0 bases and J by 4 bases, with 9 bases left in between. The chain carries TRBV9 and TRBJ2-3; no clear D. The sequence came from a man aged 55 to 70 with non-small cell lung cancer. Sequenced input: lung tumor tissue. The chain's CDR3 is CASSVDPSPDTQYF. Here the CDR3 DNA reads TGTGCCAGCAGCGTAGATCCTAGTCCAGATACGCAGTATTTT.